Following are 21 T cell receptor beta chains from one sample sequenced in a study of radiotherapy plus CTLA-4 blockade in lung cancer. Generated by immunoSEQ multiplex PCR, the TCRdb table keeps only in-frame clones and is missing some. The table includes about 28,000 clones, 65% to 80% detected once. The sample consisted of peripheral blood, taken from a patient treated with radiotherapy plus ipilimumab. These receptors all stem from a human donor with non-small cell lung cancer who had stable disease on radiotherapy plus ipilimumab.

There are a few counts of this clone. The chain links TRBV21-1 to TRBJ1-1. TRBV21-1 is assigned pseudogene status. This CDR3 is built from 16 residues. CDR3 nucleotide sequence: TGTGCCAGCAGCCCGCGTAGACCTACGATGAACACTGAAGCTTTCTTT. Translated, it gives CASSPRRPTMNTEAFF.

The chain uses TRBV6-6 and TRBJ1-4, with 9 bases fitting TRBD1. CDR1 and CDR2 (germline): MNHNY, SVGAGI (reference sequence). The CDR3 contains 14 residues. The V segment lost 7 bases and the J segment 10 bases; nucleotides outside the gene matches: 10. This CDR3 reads CASNLRDRDGKLFF. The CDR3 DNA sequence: TGTGCCAGCAACCTCCGGGACAGGGATGGAAAACTGTTTTTT.

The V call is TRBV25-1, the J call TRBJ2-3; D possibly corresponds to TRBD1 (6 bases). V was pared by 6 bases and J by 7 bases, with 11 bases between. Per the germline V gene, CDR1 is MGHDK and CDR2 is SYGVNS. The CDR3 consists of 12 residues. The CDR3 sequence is CASSWDTHTQYF. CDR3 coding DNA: TGTGCCAGCAGCTGGGACACCCATACGCAGTATTTT.

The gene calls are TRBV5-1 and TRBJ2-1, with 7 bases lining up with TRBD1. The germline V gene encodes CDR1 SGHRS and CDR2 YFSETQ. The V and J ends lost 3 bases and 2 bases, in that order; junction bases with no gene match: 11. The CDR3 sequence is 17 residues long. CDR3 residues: CASSWDSPQATYNEQFF. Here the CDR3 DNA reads TGCGCCAGCAGCTGGGACAGCCCCCAGGCCACCTACAATGAGCAGTTCTTC. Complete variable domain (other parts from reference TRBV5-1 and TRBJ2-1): KAGVTQTPRYLIKTRGQQVTLSCSPISGHRSVSWYQQTPGQGLQFLFEYFSETQRNKGNFPGRFSGRQFSNSRSEMNVSTLELGDSALYLCASSWDSPQATYNEQFFGPGTRLTVL.

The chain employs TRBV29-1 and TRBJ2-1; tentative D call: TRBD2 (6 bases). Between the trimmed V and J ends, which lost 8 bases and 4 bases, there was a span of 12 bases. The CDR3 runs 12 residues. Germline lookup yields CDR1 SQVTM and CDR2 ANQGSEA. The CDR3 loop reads CSFYGGYNEQFF. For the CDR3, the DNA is TGCAGCTTCTACGGGGGTTACAATGAGCAGTTCTTC.

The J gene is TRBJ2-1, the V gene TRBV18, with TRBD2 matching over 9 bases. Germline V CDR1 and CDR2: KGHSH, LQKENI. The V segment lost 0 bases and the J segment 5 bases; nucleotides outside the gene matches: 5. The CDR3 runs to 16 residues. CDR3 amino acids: CASSPPRRGGDNEQFF. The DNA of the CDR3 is TGTGCCAGCTCACCACCGAGGCGGGGGGGGGACAATGAGCAGTTCTTC.

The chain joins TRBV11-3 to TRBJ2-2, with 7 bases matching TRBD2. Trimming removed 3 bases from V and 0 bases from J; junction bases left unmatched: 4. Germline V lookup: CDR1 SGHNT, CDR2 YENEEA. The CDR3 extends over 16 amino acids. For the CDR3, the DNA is TGTGCCAGCAGCTTGGGAGCGGGGTCGAACACCGGGGAGCTGTTTTTT. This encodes CASSLGAGSNTGELFF.

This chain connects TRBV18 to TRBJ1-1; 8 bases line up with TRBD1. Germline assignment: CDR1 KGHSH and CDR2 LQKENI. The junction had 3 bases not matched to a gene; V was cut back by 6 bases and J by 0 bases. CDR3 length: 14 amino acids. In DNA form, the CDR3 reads TGTGCCAGCTCGGGACAGGATTTGAACACTGAAGCTTTCTTT. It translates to CASSGQDLNTEAFF.

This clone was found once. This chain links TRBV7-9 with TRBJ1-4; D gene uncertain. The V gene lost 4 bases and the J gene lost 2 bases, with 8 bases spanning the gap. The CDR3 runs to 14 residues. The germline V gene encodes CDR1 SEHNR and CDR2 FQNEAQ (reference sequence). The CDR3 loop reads CASSSGSTNEKLFF. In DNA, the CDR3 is TGTGCCAGCAGCTCCGGGTCCACTAATGAAAAACTGTTTTTT.

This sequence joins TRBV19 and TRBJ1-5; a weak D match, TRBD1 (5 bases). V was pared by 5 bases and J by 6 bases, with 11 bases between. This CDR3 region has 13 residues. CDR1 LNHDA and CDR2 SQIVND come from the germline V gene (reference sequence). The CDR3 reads CASSPQGSQPQHF. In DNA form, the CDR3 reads TGTGCCAGTAGTCCCCAGGGAAGTCAGCCCCAGCATTTT. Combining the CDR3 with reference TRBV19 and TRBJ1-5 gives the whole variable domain DGGITQSPKYLFRKEGQNVTLSCEQNLNHDAMYWYRQDPGQGLRLIYYSQIVNDFQKGDIAEGYSVSREKKESFPLTVTSAQKNPTAFYLCASSPQGSQPQHFGDGTRLSIL.

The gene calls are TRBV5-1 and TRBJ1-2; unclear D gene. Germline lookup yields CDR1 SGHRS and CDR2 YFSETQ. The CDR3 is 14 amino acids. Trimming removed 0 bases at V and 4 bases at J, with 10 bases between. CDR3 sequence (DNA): TGCGCCAGCAGCTTGGGCCGCGGAGTCTATGGCTACACCTTC. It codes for CASSLGRGVYGYTF. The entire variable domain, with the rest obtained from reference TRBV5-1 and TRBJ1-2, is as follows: KAGVTQTPRYLIKTRGQQVTLSCSPISGHRSVSWYQQTPGQGLQFLFEYFSETQRNKGNFPGRFSGRQFSNSRSEMNVSTLELGDSALYLCASSLGRGVYGYTFGSGTRLTVV.

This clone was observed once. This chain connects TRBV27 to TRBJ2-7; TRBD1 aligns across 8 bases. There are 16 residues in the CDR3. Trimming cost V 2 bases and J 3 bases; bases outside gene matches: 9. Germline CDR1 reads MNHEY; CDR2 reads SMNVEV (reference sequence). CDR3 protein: CASSLVVPGGFYEQYV. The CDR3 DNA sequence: TGTGCCAGCAGTTTAGTCGTCCCAGGGGGCTTCTACGAGCAGTACGTC.

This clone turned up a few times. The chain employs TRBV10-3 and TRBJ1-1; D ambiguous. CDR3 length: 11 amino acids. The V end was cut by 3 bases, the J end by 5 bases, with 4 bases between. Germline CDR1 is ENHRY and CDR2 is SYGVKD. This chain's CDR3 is CAISEGTEAFF. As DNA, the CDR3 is TGTGCCATCAGTGAAGGGACTGAAGCTTTCTTT.

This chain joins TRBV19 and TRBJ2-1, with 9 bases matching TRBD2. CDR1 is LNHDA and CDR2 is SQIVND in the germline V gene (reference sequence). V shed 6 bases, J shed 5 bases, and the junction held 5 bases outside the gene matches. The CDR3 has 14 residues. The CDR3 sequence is CASRTAGGHNEQFF. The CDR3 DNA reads TGTGCCAGTAGAACAGCGGGGGGACACAATGAGCAGTTCTTC.

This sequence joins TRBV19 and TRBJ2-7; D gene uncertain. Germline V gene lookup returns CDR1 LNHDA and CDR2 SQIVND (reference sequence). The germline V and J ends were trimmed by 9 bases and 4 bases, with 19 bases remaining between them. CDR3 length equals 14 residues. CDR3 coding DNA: TGTGCCAGCGGACGGCTGGAATTTGGGTACGAGCAGTACTTC. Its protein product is CASGRLEFGYEQYF.

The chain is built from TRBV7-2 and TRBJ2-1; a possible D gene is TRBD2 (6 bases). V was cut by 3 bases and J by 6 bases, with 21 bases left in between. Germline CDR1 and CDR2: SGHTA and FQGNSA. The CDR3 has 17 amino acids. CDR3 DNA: TGTGCCAGCAGCTTCCGGGACTCTAGACGAAGGTCCAATGAGCAGTTCTTC. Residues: CASSFRDSRRRSNEQFF.

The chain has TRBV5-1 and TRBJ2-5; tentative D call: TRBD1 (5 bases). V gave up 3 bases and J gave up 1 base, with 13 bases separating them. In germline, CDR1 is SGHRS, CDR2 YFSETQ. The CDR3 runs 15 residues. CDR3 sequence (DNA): TGCGCCAGCAGCTCTGGACAAACCATCCAAGAGACCCAGTACTTC. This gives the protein CASSSGQTIQETQYF.

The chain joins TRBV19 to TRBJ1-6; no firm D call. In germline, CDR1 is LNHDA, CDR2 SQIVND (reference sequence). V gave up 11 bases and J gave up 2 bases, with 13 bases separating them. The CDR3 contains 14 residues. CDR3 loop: CAARDRAYNSPLHF. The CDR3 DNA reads TGTGCCGCCCGGGATAGGGCCTATAATTCACCCCTCCACTTT.

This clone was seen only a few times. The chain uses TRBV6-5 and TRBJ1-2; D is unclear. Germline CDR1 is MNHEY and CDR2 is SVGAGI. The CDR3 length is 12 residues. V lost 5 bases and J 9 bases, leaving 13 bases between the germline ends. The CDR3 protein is CASSEVAVRYTF. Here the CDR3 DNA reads TGTGCCAGCAGTGAAGTTGCAGTCCGCTACACCTTC.

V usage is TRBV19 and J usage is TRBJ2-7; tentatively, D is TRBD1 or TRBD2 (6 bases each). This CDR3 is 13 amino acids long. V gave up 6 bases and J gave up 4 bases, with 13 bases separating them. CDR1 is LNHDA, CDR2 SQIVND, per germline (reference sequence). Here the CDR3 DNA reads TGTGCCAGTAGCTTCGGGGGCGCGTACGAGCAGTACTTC. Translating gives CASSFGGAYEQYF.

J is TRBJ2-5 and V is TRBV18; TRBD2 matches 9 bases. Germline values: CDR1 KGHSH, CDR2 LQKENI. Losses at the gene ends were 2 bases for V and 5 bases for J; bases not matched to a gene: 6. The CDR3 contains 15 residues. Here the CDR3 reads CASSPGLAGAETQYF. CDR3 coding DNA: TGTGCCAGCTCACCAGGCTTAGCGGGGGCCGAGACCCAGTACTTC.